Below are 23 T cell receptor beta chains sequenced from a single sample in a study of OX40 agonist ivuxolimab in advanced cancers. Only in-frame clones appear in the TCRdb table, and some are missing; sequencing was by immunoSEQ multiplex PCR. The table records roughly 100,000 clones, 85% to 90% of them present only once. Here the sequenced sample was CD4+ or CD8+ T cells sorted from blood, taken in a trial of the OX40 agonist ivuxolimab. All receptors come from an adult with an advanced solid tumor such as melanoma, head and neck, liver or kidney cancer.

The V and J genes are TRBV28 and TRBJ1-2; a weak D match, TRBD1 (5 bases). The CDR3 has 15 amino acids. Germline CDR1 reads MDHEN; CDR2 reads SYDVKM. V lost 4 bases and J lost 4, with 16 bases in between. For the CDR3, the DNA is TGTGCCAGCAGTTCCGGGGCCCTCTCGGTCTATGGCTACACCTTC. This translates into CASSSGALSVYGYTF.

In nucleotides, the CDR3 is TGCAGCGTGGCCGATAGCAATCAGCCCCAGCATTTT. Translation: CSVADSNQPQHF. V gene TRBV29-1 combines with J gene TRBJ1-5; no clear D. V lost 6 bases and J lost 0, with 6 bases in between. This CDR3 is built from 12 residues. CDR1 is SQVTM, CDR2 ANQGSEA, per germline.

CDR3 in amino acids: CAWSPPPLANNEQFF. Written as DNA, the CDR3 is TGTGCCTGGAGCCCCCCTCCCCTGGCGAACAATGAGCAGTTCTTC. The genes are TRBV30 and TRBJ2-1, with unresolved D. V dropped 3 bases and J dropped 5 bases, with 17 bases sitting between them. The length of the CDR3 is 15 residues. Germline CDR1 GTSNPN, CDR2 SVGIG (reference sequence).

The chain couples TRBV4-3 to TRBJ2-7, with D possibly being TRBD1 (7 bases). The germline V and J ends were trimmed by 1 base and 3 bases, with 19 bases remaining between them. The germline V gene has CDR1 LGHNA and CDR2 YSLEER. This CDR3 comprises 17 residues. CDR3 sequence reads: CASSQASGAAGGYEQYF. In DNA, the CDR3 is TGCGCCAGCAGCCAAGCGTCGGGGGCGGCAGGGGGCTACGAGCAGTACTTC.

A single count supports this clone. The chain has TRBV10-1 and TRBJ2-7; D is possibly TRBD1 (6 bases). V was trimmed by 5 bases and J by 4 bases, leaving 21 bases between them. Per the germline V gene, CDR1 is WNHNN and CDR2 is SYGVQD (reference sequence). The CDR3 is made up of 16 amino acids. CDR3 amino acids: CASSPAGPGARYEQYF. The CDR3 bases are TGCGCCAGCAGTCCCGCCGGGCCAGGGGCTCGATACGAGCAGTACTTC.

This rearrangement joins TRBV16 to TRBJ1-2, with 7 bases matching TRBD1. Losses at the gene ends were 2 bases for V and 8 bases for J; bases not matched to a gene: 5. Germline V CDR1 and CDR2: KGHSY, FQNENV. This CDR3 contains 13 residues. DNA for the CDR3: TGTGCCAGCAGCCAAGGGCAGGGGGGAGGCTACACCTTC. It specifies CASSQGQGGGYTF.

The V call is TRBV2, the J call TRBJ1-6; 9 nucleotides align to TRBD1. CDR3 length equals 13 residues. The J segment lost 7 bases and the V segment lost 7 bases, leaving 2 bases of the junction unmatched. Germline CDR1 is SNHLY and CDR2 is FYNNEI. The CDR3 reads CASKGQGNSPLHF. For the CDR3, the DNA is TGTGCCAGCAAGGGACAGGGAAATTCACCCCTCCACTTT.

This sequence joins TRBV25-1 and TRBJ2-1; TRBD1 aligns across 9 bases. Germline V CDR1 and CDR2: MGHDK, SYGVNS. The CDR3 contains 14 residues. Trimming took 8 bases from V and 8 from J; bases not matched to a gene: 10. The CDR3, as DNA: TGTGCCAGCCTTCCGGGACAGGGAGTACATGAGCAGTTCTTC. It translates to CASLPGQGVHEQFF. The full variable domain, with the rest looked up from reference TRBV25-1 and TRBJ2-1, is EADIYQTPRYLVIGTGKKITLECSQTMGHDKMYWYQQDPGMELHLIHYSYGVNSTEKGDLSSESTVSRIRTEHFPLTLESARPSHTSQYLCASLPGQGVHEQFFGPGTRLTVL.

This clone was seen a single time. The V and J genes are TRBV5-8 and TRBJ2-5; D not certain. The CDR3 is 15 amino acids. Germline V lookup: CDR1 SGHTS, CDR2 YDEGEE. Deletions cut 3 bases from V and 5 bases from J, with 17 bases between. CDR3 in DNA: TGTGCCAGCAGCTCAGGCCCGACACCTAGGGAGACCCAGTACTTC. Protein sequence: CASSSGPTPRETQYF.

A word on this clone: The junction departs from the called germline gene at one end, perhaps through a read error. Other DNA sequences in this sample translate to the same CDR3. V is TRBV7-8 and J is TRBJ1-4, with D unresolved. The CDR3 has 14 residues. Germline CDR1 is SGHVS and CDR2 is FQNEAQ. CDR3 in DNA: TGCGCCAGCAGCTTAGGAGGGATGACTGAAAAACTGTTTTTT. Its protein is CASSLGGMTEKLFF.

The chain is built from TRBV5-4 and TRBJ1-1; no clear D gene. Trimming stripped 4 bases from V and 4 bases from J, with 17 bases between. This CDR3 has 15 residues. Germline CDR1 reads SGHNT; CDR2 reads YYREEE (reference sequence). The CDR3 reads CASSPRDGEGTEAFF. DNA for the CDR3: TGTGCCAGCAGCCCACGAGACGGGGAGGGCACTGAAGCTTTCTTT.

The gene calls are TRBV7-2 and TRBJ2-3; 8 bases agree with TRBD2. The germline gives CDR1 SGHTA, CDR2 FQGNSA. This CDR3 region has 13 residues. Losses at the gene ends were 5 bases for V and 5 bases for J; bases not matched to a gene: 3. For the CDR3, the DNA is TGTGCCAGCAGCCTCCGGGAGGGAGATACGCAGTATTTT. This encodes CASSLREGDTQYF.

The chain links TRBV7-8 to TRBJ2-5; TRBD1 might be the D (5 bases). This CDR3 has 16 amino acids. The V end was cut by 6 bases, the J end by 2 bases, with 19 bases between. CDR1 is SGHVS and CDR2 is FQNEAQ in the germline V gene. In DNA, the CDR3 is TGTGCCAGCAGAACGAGCCGGTACCCAGGGCAAGAGACCCAGTACTTC. This translates into CASRTSRYPGQETQYF.

On this clone itself: A junction end diverges from the germline sequence, so it may reflect a read error. The gene calls are TRBV29-1 and TRBJ2-7; unclear D gene. Germline V CDR1 and CDR2: SQVTM, ANQGSEA. The CDR3 is 12 residues long. As DNA, the CDR3 is TGCAGCGCTGAAGGGTATTCCGCCGAGCAGTACTTC. Amino acid sequence: CSAEGYSAEQYF.

The chain carries TRBV7-6 and TRBJ2-1, with no clear D. Between the trimmed V and J ends, which lost 7 bases and 0 bases, there was a span of 16 bases. Germline V gene sequence: CDR1 SGHVS, CDR2 FNYEAQ. The CDR3 sequence is 16 residues long. CDR3 sequence: CASTQGQASSYNEQFF. The CDR3 DNA reads as TGTGCCAGCACCCAAGGTCAGGCGAGCTCCTACAATGAGCAGTTCTTC.

The chain has TRBV30 and TRBJ1-1; possibly TRBD1 for D (5 bases). CDR3 length equals 13 residues. Trimming stripped 7 bases from V and 1 base from J, with 13 bases between. CDR1 is GTSNPN and CDR2 is SVGIG in the germline V gene (reference sequence). The chain's CDR3 is CASRDGANTEAFF. The CDR3 nucleotides are TGTGCCTCCCGAGACGGGGCGAACACTGAAGCTTTCTTT.

This clone is medium-sized within its sample. V usage is TRBV7-9 and J usage is TRBJ2-2, with D perhaps TRBD1 (5 bases). CDR3 length: 16 residues. The ends were cut back, 5 bases at V and 6 bases at J, with 19 bases in the middle. Germline CDR1 reads SEHNR; CDR2 reads FQNEAQ (reference sequence). CDR3: CASSPRTIIGSGELFF. The CDR3 nucleotides read TGTGCCAGCAGCCCCCGGACAATAATCGGATCCGGGGAGCTGTTTTTT.

V and J are TRBV5-8 and TRBJ2-3, with TRBD1 identical over 10 bases. V dropped 3 bases and J dropped 1; count of bases not matched to a gene: 2. This CDR3 is 15 amino acids long. The V gene's germline CDR1 is SGHTS and CDR2 YDEGEE. CDR3 DNA sequence: TGTGCCAGCAGCTGGGGGACAGGGGGCACAGATACGCAGTATTTT. Protein product: CASSWGTGGTDTQYF.

The J gene is TRBJ2-5, the V gene TRBV2; unclear D gene. This CDR3 contains 10 residues. Between the trimmed V and J ends, which lost 8 bases and 2 bases, there was a span of 3 bases. Germline assignment: CDR1 SNHLY and CDR2 FYNNEI. The CDR3 nucleotides are TGTGCCAGCCGTCAAGAGACCCAGTACTTC. It is translated as CASRQETQYF.

V usage is TRBV9 and J usage is TRBJ2-5; 7 positions agree with TRBD2. The CDR3 is made up of 14 amino acids. Per the germline V gene, CDR1 is SGDLS and CDR2 is YYNGEE. J gave up 5 bases and V 3 bases, and 7 bases lay outside the gene matches. The CDR3 coding sequence is TGTGCCAGCAGCGGAGGCGGGGGTTGGGAGACCCAGTACTTC. Translation: CASSGGGGWETQYF.

The chain recombines TRBV27 with TRBJ1-1; 7 positions agree with TRBD1. The CDR3 covers 14 residues. V shed 4 bases, J shed 6 bases, and the junction held 8 bases outside the gene matches. Germline CDR1 reads MNHEY; CDR2 reads SMNVEV (reference sequence). The CDR3 spells CASSYRQGFPEAFF. CDR3 nucleotides: TGTGCCAGCAGTTACCGACAGGGCTTCCCTGAAGCTTTCTTT.

CDR3 DNA sequence: TGTGCCAGCAGCAGGACTACCCGCTGGTTCTTC. It encodes CASSRTTRWFF. The chain couples TRBV5-6 to TRBJ2-1; TRBD2 might be the D (6 bases). Trimming shortened V by 4 bases and J by 15 bases, and 14 bases separated the two germline ends. The CDR3 extends over 11 amino acids. Germline V CDR1 and CDR2: SGHDT, YYEEEE.

The genes are TRBV30 and TRBJ2-1; possibly TRBD2 for D (6 bases). Trimming cost V 3 bases and J 4 bases, with 13 bases left between them. CDR1 and CDR2 (germline): GTSNPN, SVGIG (reference sequence). This CDR3 spans 14 amino acids. DNA of the CDR3: TGTGCCTGGAGGAGGAGGGGTACGTACAATGAGCAGTTCTTC. Its protein product is CAWRRRGTYNEQFF.